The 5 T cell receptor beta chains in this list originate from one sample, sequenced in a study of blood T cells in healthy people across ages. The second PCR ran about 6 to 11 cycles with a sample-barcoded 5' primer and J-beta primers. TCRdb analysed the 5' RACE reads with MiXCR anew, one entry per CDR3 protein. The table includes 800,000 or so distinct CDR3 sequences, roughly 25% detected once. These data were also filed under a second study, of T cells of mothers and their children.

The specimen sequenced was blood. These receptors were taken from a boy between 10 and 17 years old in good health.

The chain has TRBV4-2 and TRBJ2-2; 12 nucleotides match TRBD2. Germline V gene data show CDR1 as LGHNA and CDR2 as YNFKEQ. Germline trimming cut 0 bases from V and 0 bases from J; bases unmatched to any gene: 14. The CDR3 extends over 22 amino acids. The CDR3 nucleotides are TGTGCCAGCAGCCAAGATAGGTCGTTGCGGGCTAGCGGGAGGGCGAACACCGGGGAGCTGTTTTTT. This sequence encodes CASSQDRSLRASGRANTGELFF.

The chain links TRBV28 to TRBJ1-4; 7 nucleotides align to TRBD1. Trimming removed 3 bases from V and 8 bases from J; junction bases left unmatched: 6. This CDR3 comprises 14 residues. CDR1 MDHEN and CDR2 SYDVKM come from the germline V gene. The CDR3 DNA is TGTGCCAGCAGTTTCAAAGGGGGCTGGGAAAAACTGTTTTTT. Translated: CASSFKGGWEKLFF.

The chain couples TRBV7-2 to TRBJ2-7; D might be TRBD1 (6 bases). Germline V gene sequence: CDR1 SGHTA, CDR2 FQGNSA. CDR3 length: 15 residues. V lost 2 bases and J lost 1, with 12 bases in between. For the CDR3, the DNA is TGTGCCAGCAGCTTATTCGGGGACAAGTCCTACGAGCAGTACTTC. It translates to CASSLFGDKSYEQYF. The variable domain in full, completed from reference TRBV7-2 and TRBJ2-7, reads GAGVSQSPSNKVTEKGKDVELRCDPISGHTALYWYRQSLGQGLEFLIYFQGNSAPDKSGLPSDRFSAERTGGSVSTLTIQRTQQEDSAVYLCASSLFGDKSYEQYFGPGTRLTVT.

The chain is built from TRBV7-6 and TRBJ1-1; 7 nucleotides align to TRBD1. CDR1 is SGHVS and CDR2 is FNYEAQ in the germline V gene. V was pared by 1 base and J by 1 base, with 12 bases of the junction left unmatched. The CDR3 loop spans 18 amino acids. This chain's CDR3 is CASSLEATGQASNTEAFF. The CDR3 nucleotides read TGTGCCAGCAGCTTAGAAGCAACTGGACAGGCATCGAACACTGAAGCTTTCTTT.

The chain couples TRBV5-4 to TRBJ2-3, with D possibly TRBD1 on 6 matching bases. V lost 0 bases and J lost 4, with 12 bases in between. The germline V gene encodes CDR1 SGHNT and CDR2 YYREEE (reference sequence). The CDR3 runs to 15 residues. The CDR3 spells CASSLGGQKSDTQYF. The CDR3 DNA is TGTGCCAGCAGCTTGGGGGGGCAGAAATCAGATACGCAGTATTTT.